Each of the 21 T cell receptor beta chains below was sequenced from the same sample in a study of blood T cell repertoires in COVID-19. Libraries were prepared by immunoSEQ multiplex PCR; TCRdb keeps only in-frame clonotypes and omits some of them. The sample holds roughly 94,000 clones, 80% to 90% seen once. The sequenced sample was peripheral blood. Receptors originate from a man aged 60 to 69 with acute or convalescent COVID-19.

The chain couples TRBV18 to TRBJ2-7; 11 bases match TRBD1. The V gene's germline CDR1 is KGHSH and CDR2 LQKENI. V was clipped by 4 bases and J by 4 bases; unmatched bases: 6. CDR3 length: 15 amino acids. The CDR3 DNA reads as TGTGCCAGCTCACTTACCGGGACAGGGGGTTACGAGCAGTACTTC. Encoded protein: CASSLTGTGGYEQYF.

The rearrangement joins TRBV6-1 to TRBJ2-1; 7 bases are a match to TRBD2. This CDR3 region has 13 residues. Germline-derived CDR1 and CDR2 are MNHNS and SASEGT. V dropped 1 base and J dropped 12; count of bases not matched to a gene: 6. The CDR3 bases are TGTGCCAGCAGTGAAGTCCGCGGGGGAGGGCAGTTCTTC. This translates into CASSEVRGGGQFF.

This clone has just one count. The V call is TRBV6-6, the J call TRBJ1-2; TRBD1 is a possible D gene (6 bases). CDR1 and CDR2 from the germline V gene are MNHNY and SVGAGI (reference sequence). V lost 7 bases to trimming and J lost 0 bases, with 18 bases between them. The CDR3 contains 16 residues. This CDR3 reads CASILQGLPTNYGYTF. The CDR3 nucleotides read TGTGCCAGCATTCTTCAGGGGCTCCCCACTAACTATGGCTACACCTTC.

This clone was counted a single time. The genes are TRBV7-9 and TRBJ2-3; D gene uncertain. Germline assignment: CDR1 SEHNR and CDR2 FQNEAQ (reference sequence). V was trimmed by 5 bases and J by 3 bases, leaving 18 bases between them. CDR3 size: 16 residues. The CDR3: CASSQLVVPRTDTQYF. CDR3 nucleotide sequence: TGTGCCAGCAGCCAGTTAGTTGTCCCTAGAACAGATACGCAGTATTTT.

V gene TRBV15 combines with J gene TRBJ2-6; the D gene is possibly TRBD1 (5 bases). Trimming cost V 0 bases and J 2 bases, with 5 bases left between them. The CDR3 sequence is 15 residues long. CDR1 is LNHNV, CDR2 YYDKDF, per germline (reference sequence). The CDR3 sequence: CATSRDRAGANVLTF. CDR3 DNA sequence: TGTGCCACCAGCAGAGACAGGGCTGGGGCCAACGTCCTGACTTTC. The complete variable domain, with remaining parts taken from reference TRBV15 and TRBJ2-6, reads DAMVIQNPRYQVTQFGKPVTLSCSQTLNHNVMYWYQQKSSQAPKLLFHYYDKDFNNEADTPDNFQSRRPNTSFCFLDIRSPGLGDTAMYLCATSRDRAGANVLTFGAGSRLTVL.

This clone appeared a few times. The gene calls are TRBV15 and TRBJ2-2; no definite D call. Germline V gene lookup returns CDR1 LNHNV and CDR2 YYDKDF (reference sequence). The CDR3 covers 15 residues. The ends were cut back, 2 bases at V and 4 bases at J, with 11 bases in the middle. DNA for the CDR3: TGTGCCACCAGCAGACCGCTAGGATCCACCGGGGAGCTGTTTTTT. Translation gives CATSRPLGSTGELFF.

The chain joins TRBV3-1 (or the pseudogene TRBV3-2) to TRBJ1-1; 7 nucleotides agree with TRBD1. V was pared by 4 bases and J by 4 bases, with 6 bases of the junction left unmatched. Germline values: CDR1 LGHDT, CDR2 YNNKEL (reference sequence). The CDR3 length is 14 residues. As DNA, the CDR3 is TGTGCCAGCAGCCTTACCCCAGGGGGCACTGAAGCTTTCTTT. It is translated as CASSLTPGGTEAFF.

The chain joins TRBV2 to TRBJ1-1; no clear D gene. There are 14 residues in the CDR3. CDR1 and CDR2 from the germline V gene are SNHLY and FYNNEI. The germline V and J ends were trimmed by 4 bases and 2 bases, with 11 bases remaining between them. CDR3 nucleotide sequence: TGTGCCAGCAGTGGCCGGGGTCCAAACACTGAAGCTTTCTTT. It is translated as CASSGRGPNTEAFF.

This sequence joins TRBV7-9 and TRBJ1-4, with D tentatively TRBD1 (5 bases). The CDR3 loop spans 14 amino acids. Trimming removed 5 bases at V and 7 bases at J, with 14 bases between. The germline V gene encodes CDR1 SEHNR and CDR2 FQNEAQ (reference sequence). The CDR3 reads CASSGGRGGEKLFF. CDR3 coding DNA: TGTGCCAGCAGCGGGGGTAGGGGAGGTGAAAAACTGTTTTTT.

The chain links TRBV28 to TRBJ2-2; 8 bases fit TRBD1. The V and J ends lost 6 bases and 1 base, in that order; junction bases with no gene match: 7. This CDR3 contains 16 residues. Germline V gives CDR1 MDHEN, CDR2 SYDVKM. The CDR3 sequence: CASRSRTGMNTGELFF. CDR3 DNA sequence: TGTGCCAGCAGATCGAGGACAGGGATGAACACCGGGGAGCTGTTTTTT.

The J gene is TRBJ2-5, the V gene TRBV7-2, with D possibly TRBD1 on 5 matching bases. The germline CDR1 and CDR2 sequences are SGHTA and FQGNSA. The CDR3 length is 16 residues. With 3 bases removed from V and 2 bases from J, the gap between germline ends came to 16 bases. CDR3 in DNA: TGTGCCAGCAGCTTTGGGGCTCCATTGGCTCAAGAGACCCAGTACTTC. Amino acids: CASSFGAPLAQETQYF.

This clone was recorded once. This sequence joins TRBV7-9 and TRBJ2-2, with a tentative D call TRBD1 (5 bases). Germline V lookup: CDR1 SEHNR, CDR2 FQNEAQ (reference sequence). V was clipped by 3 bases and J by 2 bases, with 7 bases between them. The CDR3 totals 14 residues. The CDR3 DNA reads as TGTGCCAGCAGCTTTGACAGCAACACCGGGGAGCTGTTTTTT. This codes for CASSFDSNTGELFF.

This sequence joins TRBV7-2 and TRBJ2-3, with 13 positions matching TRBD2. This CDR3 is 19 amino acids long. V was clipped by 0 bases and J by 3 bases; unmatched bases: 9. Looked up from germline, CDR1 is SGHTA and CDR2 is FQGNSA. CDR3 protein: CASSLARRTSGGGTDTQYF. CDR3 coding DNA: TGTGCCAGCAGCTTAGCCAGACGGACTAGCGGGGGCGGTACAGATACGCAGTATTTT. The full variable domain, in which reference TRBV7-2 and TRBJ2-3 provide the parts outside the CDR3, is GAGVSQSPSNKVTEKGKDVELRCDPISGHTALYWYRQSLGQGLEFLIYFQGNSAPDKSGLPSDRFSAERTGGSVSTLTIQRTQQEDSAVYLCASSLARRTSGGGTDTQYFGPGTRLTVL.

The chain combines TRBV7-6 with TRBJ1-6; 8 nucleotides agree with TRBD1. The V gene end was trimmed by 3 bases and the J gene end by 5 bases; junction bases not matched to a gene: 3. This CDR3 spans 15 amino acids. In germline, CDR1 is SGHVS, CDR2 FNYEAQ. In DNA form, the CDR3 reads TGTGCCAGCAGCTTTGGGACAGGTCATAATTCACCCCTCCACTTT. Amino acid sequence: CASSFGTGHNSPLHF.

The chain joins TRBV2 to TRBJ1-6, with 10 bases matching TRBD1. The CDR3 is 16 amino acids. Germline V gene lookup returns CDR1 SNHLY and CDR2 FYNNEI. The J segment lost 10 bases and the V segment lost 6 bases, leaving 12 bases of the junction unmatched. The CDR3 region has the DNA TGTGCCAGCAGACCCGAAGGACAGGGGGTCTGGTCACCCCTCCACTTT. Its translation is CASRPEGQGVWSPLHF. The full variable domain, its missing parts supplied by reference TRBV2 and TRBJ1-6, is EPEVTQTPSHQVTQMGQEVILRCVPISNHLYFYWYRQILGQKVEFLVSFYNNEISEKSEIFDDQFSVERPDGSNFTLKIRSTKLEDSAMYFCASRPEGQGVWSPLHFGNGTRLTVT.

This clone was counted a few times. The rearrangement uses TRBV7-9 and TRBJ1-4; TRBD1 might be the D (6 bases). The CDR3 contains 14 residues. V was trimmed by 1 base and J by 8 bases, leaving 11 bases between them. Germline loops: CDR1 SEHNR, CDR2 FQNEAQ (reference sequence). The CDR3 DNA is TGTGCCAGCAGCTTAGAACAGGGCGCAGAAAAACTGTTTTTT. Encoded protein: CASSLEQGAEKLFF.

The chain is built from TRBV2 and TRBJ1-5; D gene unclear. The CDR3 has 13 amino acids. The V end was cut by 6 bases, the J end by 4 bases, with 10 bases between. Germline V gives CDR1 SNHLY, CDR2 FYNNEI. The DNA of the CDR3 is TGTGCCAGCAGGGGAGAGCCGAATCAGCCCCAGCATTTT. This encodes CASRGEPNQPQHF.

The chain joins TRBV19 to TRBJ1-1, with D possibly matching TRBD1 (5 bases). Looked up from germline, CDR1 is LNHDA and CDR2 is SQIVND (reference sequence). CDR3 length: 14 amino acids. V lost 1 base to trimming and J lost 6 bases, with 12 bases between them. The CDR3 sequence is CASSIVGGKAEAFF. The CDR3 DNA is TGTGCCAGTAGTATAGTCGGGGGGAAGGCTGAAGCTTTCTTT. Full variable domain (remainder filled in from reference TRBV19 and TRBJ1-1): DGGITQSPKYLFRKEGQNVTLSCEQNLNHDAMYWYRQDPGQGLRLIYYSQIVNDFQKGDIAEGYSVSREKKESFPLTVTSAQKNPTAFYLCASSIVGGKAEAFFGQGTRLTVV.

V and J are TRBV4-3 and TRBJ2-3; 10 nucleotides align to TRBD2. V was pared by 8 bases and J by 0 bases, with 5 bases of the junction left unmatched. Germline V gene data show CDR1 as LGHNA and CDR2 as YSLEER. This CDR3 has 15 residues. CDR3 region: CASGAGGSSTDTQYF. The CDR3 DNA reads TGCGCCAGCGGAGCGGGGGGGTCGAGCACAGATACGCAGTATTTT.

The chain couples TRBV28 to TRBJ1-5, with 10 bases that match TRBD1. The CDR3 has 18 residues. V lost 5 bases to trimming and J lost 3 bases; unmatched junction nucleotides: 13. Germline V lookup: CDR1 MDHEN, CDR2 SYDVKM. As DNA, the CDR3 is TGTGCCAGCAGTGACAGGGGGCCTCGCCCTAACGACAATCAGCCCCAGCATTTT. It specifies CASSDRGPRPNDNQPQHF.

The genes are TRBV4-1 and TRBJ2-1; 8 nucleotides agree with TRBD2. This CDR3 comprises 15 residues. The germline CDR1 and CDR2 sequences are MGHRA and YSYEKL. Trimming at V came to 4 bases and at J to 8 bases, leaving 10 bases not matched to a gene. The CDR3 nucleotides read TGCGCCAGCAGCCCTAATAGCGGGGCGTATTATGAGCAGTTCTTC. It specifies CASSPNSGAYYEQFF.